What follows are 27 T cell receptor beta chains derived from one specimen sequenced in a study of CD8 T cells in ankylosing spondylitis. TCRdb used MiXCR to reprocess the 5' RACE reads, holding one entry per CDR3 protein. The sample consists of 450,000 or so distinct CDR3 sequences, approximately 26% of them appearing once. Findings and limits, study-wide: A motif of roughly 8 highly homologous TCR beta variants was seen as apparently characteristic of ankylosing spondylitis blood.

For these TCRs, the target antigens are not known. The sequenced sample was blood, either unsorted or a sorted T cell fraction (not recorded which). The origin of the receptors is a male donor with ankylosing spondylitis.

The chain has TRBV12-3 or TRBV12-4 and TRBJ2-1; D unresolved. The CDR3 extends over 13 amino acids. The germline V and J ends were trimmed by 6 bases and 4 bases, with 10 bases remaining between them. The CDR3, as DNA: TGTGCCAGCAGCGCTGAACAGTACAATGAGCAGTTCTTC. Its protein is CASSAEQYNEQFF.

This rearrangement joins TRBV5-5 to TRBJ1-2; D call uncertain. CDR1 is SGHKS and CDR2 is YYEKEE in the germline V gene (reference sequence). V lost 4 bases and J 0 bases, leaving 13 bases between the germline ends. The CDR3 contains 15 residues. CDR3 bases: TGTGCCAGCAGCCCGCAGGCACCCGCTAACTATGGCTACACCTTC. It specifies CASSPQAPANYGYTF.

There are a few counts of this clonotype. The chain has TRBV12-3 or TRBV12-4 and TRBJ1-6; D possibly corresponds to TRBD1 (5 bases). The CDR3 has 13 residues. Trimming stripped 2 bases from V and 10 bases from J, with 9 bases between. The CDR3 protein is CASSLRGQSPLHF. The CDR3 nucleotides read TGTGCCAGCAGTTTAAGGGGCCAGTCACCCCTCCACTTT.

This clonotype was counted only a few times. V usage is TRBV6-1 and J usage is TRBJ2-1; 9 nucleotides agree with TRBD1. The CDR3 sequence is 15 residues long. V trimming: 8 bases; J trimming: 0 bases; junction bases outside the gene matches: 5. The germline V gene encodes CDR1 MNHNS and CDR2 SASEGT. CDR3 in DNA: TGTGCCAGCCGACAGGGGGTCGTCTCCTACAATGAGCAGTTCTTC. Amino acids: CASRQGVVSYNEQFF.

This clonotype was counted a few times. This chain links TRBV5-1 with TRBJ2-1; 8 bases line up with TRBD2. CDR3 length: 14 amino acids. CDR1 and CDR2 from the germline V gene are SGHRS and YFSETQ. V shed 4 bases, J shed 7 bases, and the junction held 7 bases outside the gene matches. DNA for the CDR3: TGCGCCAGCAGCCCCGCCCCGGGGGGGAATGAGCAGTTCTTC. This encodes CASSPAPGGNEQFF.

The V and J genes are TRBV9 and TRBJ2-6; D is unclear. The CDR3 is made up of 15 amino acids. Germline loops: CDR1 SGDLS, CDR2 YYNGEE. Trimming pared 2 bases from V and 0 bases from J, leaving 6 bases between. CDR3 region: CASSVPGSGANVLTF. The CDR3 DNA reads TGTGCCAGCAGCGTCCCCGGCTCTGGGGCCAACGTCCTGACTTTC.

This clonotype turned up a few times. The V and J genes are TRBV20-1 and TRBJ2-1, with a weak D call TRBD2 (5 bases). The CDR3 is made up of 13 amino acids. Germline V gives CDR1 DFQATT, CDR2 SNEGSKA (reference sequence). The CDR3 here is CRPLSVDDNEQFF. In nucleotides, the CDR3 is TGCAGGCCCCTTAGCGTCGACGACAATGAGCAGTTCTTC.

This CDR3 is CASQGISGNTIYF. DNA for the CDR3: TGTGCCAGCCAGGGGATCTCTGGAAACACCATATATTTT. The chain is built from TRBV3-1 and TRBJ1-3; D is perhaps TRBD1 (6 bases). In germline, CDR1 is LGHDT, CDR2 YNNKEL (reference sequence). This CDR3 has 13 amino acids. The germline V and J ends were trimmed by 8 bases and 0 bases, with 8 bases remaining between them.

CDR3 nucleotide sequence: TGCAGTCCAGCCGGCGGGAGCTCCTACAATGAGCAGTTCTTC. Its protein is CSPAGGSSYNEQFF. The chain links TRBV20-1 to TRBJ2-1; TRBD2 matches 7 bases. V lost 8 bases and J lost 0; bases outside the gene matches: 7. Germline V CDR1 and CDR2: DFQATT, SNEGSKA (reference sequence). This CDR3 region has 14 residues.

This clonotype appeared a few times. The chain employs TRBV7-8 and TRBJ2-1; 12 nucleotides match TRBD2. The CDR3 totals 16 residues. The germline V gene has CDR1 SGHVS and CDR2 FQNEAQ. V trimming: 5 bases; J trimming: 9 bases; junction bases outside the gene matches: 11. CDR3 bases: TGTGCCAGCAGCCCGTGGACTAGCGGGAATAAGGGTGAGCAGTTCTTC. It is translated as CASSPWTSGNKGEQFF. Full variable domain (rest looked up from reference TRBV7-8 and TRBJ2-1): GAGVSQSPRYKVAKRGQDVALRCDPISGHVSLFWYQQALGQGPEFLTYFQNEAQLDKSGLPSDRFFAERPEGSVSTLKIQRTQQEDSAVYLCASSPWTSGNKGEQFFGPGTRLTVL.

This clonotype was counted between two and nine times. The genes are TRBV29-1 and TRBJ2-3; D gene ambiguous. This CDR3 spans 11 amino acids. Between the trimmed V and J ends, which lost 1 base and 13 bases, there was a span of 12 bases. In germline, CDR1 is SQVTM, CDR2 ANQGSEA. The DNA for the CDR3 is TGCAGCGTTGAAGGGACCCAGGAAAAGTATTTT. Protein product: CSVEGTQEKYF.

This rearrangement joins TRBV13 to TRBJ1-1, with a weak D call TRBD1 (5 bases). The length of the CDR3 is 17 residues. Trimming cost V 4 bases and J 2 bases, with 20 bases left between them. Germline lookup yields CDR1 PRHDT and CDR2 FYEKMQ (reference sequence). The CDR3, as DNA: TGTGCCAGCAGCTCAGCCCGGGGGGTTAGTTTCAACACTGAAGCTTTCTTT. The encoded protein is CASSSARGVSFNTEAFF.

This clonotype was observed a handful of times. V is TRBV10-3 and J is TRBJ2-7, with 9 bases identical to TRBD1. Per the germline V gene, CDR1 is ENHRY and CDR2 is SYGVKD. The CDR3 is made up of 16 amino acids. The junction had 9 bases not matched to a gene; V was cut back by 6 bases and J by 0 bases. The CDR3 region is CAISPTGGSPSYEQYF. The CDR3, as DNA: TGTGCCATCAGCCCTACAGGGGGCTCGCCCTCCTACGAGCAGTACTTC.

The chain is built from TRBV18 and TRBJ1-2, with D uncertain. V lost 3 bases to trimming and J lost 2 bases, with 7 bases between them. The CDR3 loop spans 13 amino acids. Per the germline V gene, CDR1 is KGHSH and CDR2 is LQKENI. CDR3 region: CASSPLDNYGYTF. CDR3 bases: TGTGCCAGCTCACCCCTGGACAACTATGGCTACACCTTC.

The V call is TRBV12-3 or TRBV12-4, the J call TRBJ2-5; TRBD2 agrees at 11 bases. The CDR3 is made up of 16 amino acids. Trimming cost V 5 bases and J 2 bases; bases outside gene matches: 7. The CDR3 DNA reads TGTGCCAGCAGTACCCCGGGGACTAGCGGACAAGAGACCCAGTACTTC. Residues: CASSTPGTSGQETQYF.

V and J are TRBV11-2 and TRBJ2-5, with D uncertain. The CDR3 contains 14 residues. Per the germline V gene, CDR1 is SGHAT and CDR2 is FQNNGV. V was pared by 1 base and J by 3 bases, with 9 bases between. The CDR3 bases are TGTGCCAGCAGCTTAGTTTCGAGAGAAGAGACCCAGTACTTC. It translates to CASSLVSREETQYF.

This clonotype was detected a few times. The V call is TRBV5-1, the J call TRBJ2-1, with D uncertain. CDR1 SGHRS and CDR2 YFSETQ come from the germline V gene. The length of the CDR3 is 13 residues. V lost 0 bases and J 6 bases, leaving 7 bases between the germline ends. The CDR3 DNA follows: TGCGCCAGCAGCTTGGAAGGTACCAATGAGCAGTTCTTC. Protein sequence: CASSLEGTNEQFF.

The chain joins TRBV12-3 or TRBV12-4 to TRBJ2-7; the match to TRBD2 covers 9 bases. V shed 8 bases, J shed 6 bases, and the junction held 11 bases outside the gene matches. The CDR3 length is 14 residues. The CDR3 DNA reads as TGTGCCAGCTGTGGGCTAGCGGGATCATTCGAGCAGTACTTC. As protein: CASCGLAGSFEQYF.

Points on this clonotype: A clone one base away is much larger, so this may be a read error. The V call is TRBV4-2, the J call TRBJ1-2; 8 positions agree with TRBD1. Germline loops: CDR1 LGHNA, CDR2 YNFKEQ. V was clipped by 4 bases and J by 0 bases; unmatched bases: 4. The CDR3 is made up of 15 amino acids. The CDR3 DNA is TGTGCCAGCAGCCCCGGACAGGGCCCTAACTATGGCTACACCTTC. Its protein is CASSPGQGPNYGYTF.

The chain joins TRBV12-3 or TRBV12-4 to TRBJ1-3; D remains unclear. The CDR3 has 15 residues. V was cut by 1 base and J by 4 bases, with 11 bases left in between. CDR3 residues: CASSLEARIGNTIYF. CDR3 nucleotide sequence: TGTGCCAGCAGTTTAGAGGCCCGAATCGGAAACACCATATATTTT.

The rearrangement joins TRBV20-1 to TRBJ2-7, with D unresolved. Trimming took off 8 bases at V and 7 bases at J, with 15 bases between the two ends. Germline V gene sequence: CDR1 DFQATT, CDR2 SNEGSKA (reference sequence). The CDR3 covers 11 residues. DNA for the CDR3: TGCAGTACCCCGACCCTGGGGGAGCAGTACTTC. Its protein is CSTPTLGEQYF.

This clonotype has just a few counts. J is TRBJ2-1 and V is TRBV10-3; TRBD2 agrees at 10 bases. The length of the CDR3 is 13 residues. CDR1 and CDR2 from the germline V gene are ENHRY and SYGVKD. Trimming at V came to 8 bases and at J to 9 bases, leaving 7 bases not matched to a gene. The CDR3: CAIGTSGTGEQFF. DNA of the CDR3: TGTGCCATCGGTACTAGCGGGACCGGTGAGCAGTTCTTC.

The table lists this clonotype with a few counts. The V call is TRBV24-1, the J call TRBJ2-5; 9 bases line up with TRBD1. The J segment lost 5 bases and the V segment lost 4 bases, leaving 7 bases of the junction unmatched. There are 15 residues in the CDR3. From germline, CDR1 is KGHDR and CDR2 SFDVKD. The CDR3 region has the DNA TGTGCCACCAGTGACCGGGACAGGGTTAAGGAGACCCAGTACTTC. It translates to CATSDRDRVKETQYF.

This clonotype has just a few counts. J is TRBJ1-1 and V is TRBV5-1; 10 nucleotides line up with TRBD1. Germline-derived CDR1 and CDR2 are SGHRS and YFSETQ. The CDR3 spans 13 residues. V dropped 4 bases and J dropped 6; count of bases not matched to a gene: 3. The CDR3 DNA reads TGCGCCAGCAGCCCTGGGACAGGGGCTGAAGCTTTCTTT. This translates into CASSPGTGAEAFF.

This chain connects TRBV12-3 or TRBV12-4 to TRBJ2-3; D call uncertain. The CDR3 runs to 14 residues. The V end lost 3 bases, the J end lost 0 bases, and 7 bases lay between the germline ends. CDR3 in DNA: TGTGCCAGCAGTTTGAGGCGTAGCACAGATACGCAGTATTTT. Its translation: CASSLRRSTDTQYF.

CDR3 DNA sequence: TGCAGTGCTAGAGATCAGCGAAAGGCGTCCTACGAGCAGTACTTC. As protein: CSARDQRKASYEQYF. V gene TRBV20-1 combines with J gene TRBJ2-7, with unresolved D. CDR1 and CDR2 (germline): DFQATT, SNEGSKA (reference sequence). Trimming shortened V by 0 bases and J by 1 base, and 13 bases separated the two germline ends. This CDR3 is built from 15 residues.

This chain uses TRBV20-1 with TRBJ1-2, with D maybe TRBD1 (5 bases). The V and J ends lost 0 bases and 8 bases respectively, with 13 bases between them. The CDR3 covers 13 residues. The germline gives CDR1 DFQATT, CDR2 SNEGSKA (reference sequence). CDR3: CSARDPQGRGYTF. The CDR3 region has the DNA TGCAGTGCTAGAGATCCCCAGGGCCGGGGCTACACCTTC.